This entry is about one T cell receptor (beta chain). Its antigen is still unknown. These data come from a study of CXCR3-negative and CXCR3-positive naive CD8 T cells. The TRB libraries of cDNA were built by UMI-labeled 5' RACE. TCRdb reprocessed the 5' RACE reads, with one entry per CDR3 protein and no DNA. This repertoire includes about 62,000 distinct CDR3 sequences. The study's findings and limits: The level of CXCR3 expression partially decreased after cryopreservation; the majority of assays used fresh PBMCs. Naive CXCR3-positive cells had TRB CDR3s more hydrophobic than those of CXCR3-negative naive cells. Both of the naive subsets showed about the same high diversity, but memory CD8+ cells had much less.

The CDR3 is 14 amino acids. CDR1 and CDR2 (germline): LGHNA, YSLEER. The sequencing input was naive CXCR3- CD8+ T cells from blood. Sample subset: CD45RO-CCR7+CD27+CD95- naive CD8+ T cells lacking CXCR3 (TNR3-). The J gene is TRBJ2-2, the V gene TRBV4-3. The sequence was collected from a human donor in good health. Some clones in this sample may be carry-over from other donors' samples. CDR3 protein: CASSQVVLTGELFF.